The 27 T cell receptor beta chains presented below share a single source sample, sequenced in a study of cytomegalovirus exposure and HLA in healthy donors. The PCR employed 60 Vbeta primers together with 13 Jbeta primers. Clones were read by immunoSEQ multiplex PCR, and TCRdb kept only the in-frame ones, dropping some. The sample spans 140,000 to 150,000 clones; the ten largest clones claim 0.9% to 1%. Sequenced material: PBMCs. The receptors derive from a male donor in good health and CMV-seronegative.

This chain links TRBV9 with TRBJ1-6; no firm D call. V dropped 0 bases and J dropped 3 bases, with 10 bases sitting between them. Germline CDR1 is SGDLS and CDR2 is YYNGEE. CDR3 length equals 16 residues. DNA for the CDR3: TGTGCCAGCAGCGTAGATATGGGCAGCTATAATTCACCCCTCCACTTT. It translates to CASSVDMGSYNSPLHF.

The CDR3 loop reads CAGQLAFRTDTQYF. DNA of the CDR3: TGTGCCGGTCAACTAGCGTTTCGCACAGATACGCAGTATTTT. This rearrangement joins TRBV30 to TRBJ2-3; 7 bases align to TRBD2. This CDR3 is 14 amino acids long. With 8 bases clipped from V and 1 base from J, the junction kept 9 bases outside the gene matches. Germline values: CDR1 GTSNPN, CDR2 SVGIG (reference sequence).

V and J are TRBV2 and TRBJ2-7; a possible D gene is TRBD1 (6 bases). Trimming removed 4 bases at V and 5 bases at J, with 9 bases between. The CDR3 sequence is 12 residues long. Germline V gives CDR1 SNHLY, CDR2 FYNNEI. The CDR3 reads CASSVTGHEQYF. CDR3 sequence (DNA): TGTGCCAGCAGTGTAACAGGGCACGAGCAGTACTTC.

The chain combines TRBV9 with TRBJ1-5, with D unclear. Looked up from germline, CDR1 is SGDLS and CDR2 is YYNGEE. CDR3 size: 15 residues. Trimming stripped 0 bases from V and 4 bases from J, with 11 bases between. CDR3 amino acids: CASSVDGRNNQPQHF. The DNA for the CDR3 is TGTGCCAGCAGCGTAGACGGCAGGAATAATCAGCCCCAGCATTTT.

J is TRBJ2-7 and V is TRBV19; TRBD1 matches at 7 bases. CDR3 length: 13 residues. J was trimmed by 2 bases and V by 4 bases; bases with no gene match: 2. Germline V gives CDR1 LNHDA, CDR2 SQIVND (reference sequence). The DNA for the CDR3 is TGTGCCAGTAGTAGGGACAGAACCTACGAGCAGTACTTC. Its translation: CASSRDRTYEQYF. Together with reference TRBV19 and TRBJ2-7, the CDR3 gives the full variable domain: DGGITQSPKYLFRKEGQNVTLSCEQNLNHDAMYWYRQDPGQGLRLIYYSQIVNDFQKGDIAEGYSVSREKKESFPLTVTSAQKNPTAFYLCASSRDRTYEQYFGPGTRLTVT.

The chain employs TRBV5-4 and TRBJ1-2; D is uncertain. This CDR3 comprises 15 residues. Looked up from germline, CDR1 is SGHNT and CDR2 is YYREEE (reference sequence). With 4 bases removed from V and 0 bases from J, the gap between germline ends came to 13 bases. This CDR3 reads CASSPPGAANYGYTF. The DNA of the CDR3 is TGTGCCAGCAGCCCCCCAGGTGCAGCTAACTATGGCTACACCTTC.

This chain joins TRBV10-2 and TRBJ1-5, with 7 bases that match TRBD1. The length of the CDR3 is 15 residues. Per the germline V gene, CDR1 is WSHSY and CDR2 is SAAADI. J lost 6 bases, V lost 5 bases, and 10 bases had no gene match. The CDR3 is CASSTGRGSGQPQHF. The CDR3 nucleotides are TGCGCCAGCAGTACGGGCAGGGGGTCGGGTCAGCCCCAGCATTTT.

V and J are TRBV6-5 and TRBJ2-5; the D is unclear. The germline V gene has CDR1 MNHEY and CDR2 SVGAGI. The ends were cut back, 0 bases at V and 7 bases at J, with 15 bases in the middle. The CDR3 totals 15 residues. The CDR3 spells CASSYSPQSSGTQYF. CDR3 nucleotide sequence: TGTGCCAGCAGTTACTCGCCACAAAGTTCTGGGACCCAGTACTTC.

This chain joins TRBV9 and TRBJ2-3, with D hard to call. Trimming removed 4 bases from V and 3 bases from J, with 6 bases in between. This CDR3 is built from 12 residues. Germline V gene lookup returns CDR1 SGDLS and CDR2 YYNGEE. CDR3 DNA: TGTGCCAGCAGCTTAGCAACAGATACGCAGTATTTT. Residues: CASSLATDTQYF.

The chain couples TRBV30 to TRBJ2-6; TRBD1 matches at 7 bases. In germline, CDR1 is GTSNPN, CDR2 SVGIG (reference sequence). This CDR3 has 17 residues. The ends lost 3 bases at V and 0 bases at J; junction bases unmatched: 8. CDR3 loop: CAWRPGQKSSGANVLTF. The CDR3 DNA reads TGTGCCTGGAGGCCGGGACAGAAAAGCTCTGGGGCCAACGTCCTGACTTTC.

The chain recombines TRBV30 with TRBJ2-1, with D possibly TRBD1 on 5 matching bases. The length of the CDR3 is 10 residues. The V end was cut by 3 bases, the J end by 8 bases, with 5 bases between. The germline CDR1 and CDR2 sequences are GTSNPN and SVGIG (reference sequence). CDR3 DNA: TGTGCCTGGAGGGGGCATGAGCAGTTCTTC. As protein: CAWRGHEQFF.

This chain joins TRBV5-1 and TRBJ2-1; 8 nucleotides align to TRBD1. This CDR3 has 15 residues. The germline CDR1 and CDR2 sequences are SGHRS and YFSETQ. With 1 base clipped from V and 5 bases from J, the junction kept 5 bases outside the gene matches. The DNA for the CDR3 is TGCGCCAGCAGCTTGTCGGACAGGGACAACAATGAGCAGTTCTTC. Protein product: CASSLSDRDNNEQFF.

The chain couples TRBV2 to TRBJ2-5, with D hard to call. V lost 4 bases and J lost 5, with 11 bases in between. The CDR3 consists of 13 residues. CDR1 is SNHLY, CDR2 FYNNEI, per germline. The DNA for the CDR3 is TGTGCCAGCAGTGTATATACTACGGAGACCCAGTACTTC. Amino acids: CASSVYTTETQYF.

The chain is built from TRBV30 and TRBJ2-3; 9 bases align to TRBD2. V dropped 2 bases and J dropped 2; count of bases not matched to a gene: 5. CDR1 and CDR2 (germline): GTSNPN, SVGIG (reference sequence). The CDR3 has 15 residues. The CDR3 DNA reads as TGTGCCTGGAGTCAAGGACTAGCGACCACAGATACGCAGTATTTT. Translation: CAWSQGLATTDTQYF.

The rearrangement uses TRBV7-2 and TRBJ1-5; 8 bases are a match to TRBD1. The CDR3 spans 15 residues. Trimming at V came to 4 bases and at J to 4 bases, leaving 6 bases not matched to a gene. Germline CDR1 is SGHTA and CDR2 is FQGNSA. CDR3 protein: CASSSGTGTNQPQHF. The CDR3 DNA reads as TGTGCCAGCAGCTCCGGGACAGGAACAAATCAGCCCCAGCATTTT.

This rearrangement joins TRBV6-8 to TRBJ2-7; TRBD2 agrees at 14 bases. CDR3 length: 18 amino acids. CDR1 is MNHGY, CDR2 SAAAGT, per germline. The V segment lost 2 bases and the J segment 0 bases; nucleotides outside the gene matches: 6. The CDR3 DNA sequence: TGTGCCAGCAGTTACAAGAGGACTAGCGGGGGGTCCTCCTACGAGCAGTACTTC. Protein product: CASSYKRTSGGSSYEQYF.

The chain links TRBV7-9 to TRBJ2-7; D might be TRBD1 (6 bases). V lost 1 base and J 2 bases, leaving 15 bases between the germline ends. The CDR3 contains 16 residues. Germline CDR1 is SEHNR and CDR2 is FQNEAQ (reference sequence). The CDR3 is CASSLEQGRLAYEQYF. The CDR3 DNA reads as TGTGCCAGCAGCTTAGAACAGGGAAGATTGGCCTACGAGCAGTACTTC.

The chain employs TRBV28 and TRBJ1-4; TRBD1 agrees at 8 bases. CDR1 and CDR2 (germline): MDHEN, SYDVKM. The V and J ends lost 7 bases and 8 bases, in that order; junction bases with no gene match: 6. This CDR3 has 13 residues. CDR3 region: CASTPGGREKLFF. As DNA, the CDR3 is TGTGCCAGCACCCCAGGGGGCCGGGAAAAACTGTTTTTT.

V usage is TRBV2 and J usage is TRBJ1-2, with TRBD1 identical over 9 bases. Trimming at V came to 2 bases and at J to 4 bases, leaving 5 bases not matched to a gene. Germline V gene lookup returns CDR1 SNHLY and CDR2 FYNNEI. The CDR3 runs 15 residues. The CDR3 sequence: CASSEYSTGGYGYTF. For the CDR3, the DNA is TGTGCCAGCAGTGAATACTCGACAGGGGGCTATGGCTACACCTTC.

This rearrangement joins TRBV7-7 to TRBJ1-5; a possible D gene is TRBD1 (5 bases). Trimming removed 6 bases from V and 0 bases from J, with 21 bases in between. Germline CDR1 and CDR2: SSHAT and FNYEAQ (reference sequence). The CDR3 spans 18 residues. The CDR3 DNA reads as TGTGCCAGCAGTCCGCCGACAGCGCACAGCTATAGCAATCAGCCCCAGCATTTT. It is translated as CASSPPTAHSYSNQPQHF. Based on the CDR3 plus reference TRBV7-7 and TRBJ1-5, the full variable domain is GAGVSQSPRYKVTKRGQDVTLRCDPISSHATLYWYQQALGQGPEFLTYFNYEAQPDKSGLPSDRFSAERPEGSISTLTIQRTEQRDSAMYRCASSPPTAHSYSNQPQHFGDGTRLSIL.

V and J are TRBV11-2 and TRBJ2-5; 13 nucleotides agree with TRBD2. The CDR3 runs 15 residues. Trimming cost V 4 bases and J 2 bases; bases outside gene matches: 1. Germline CDR1 and CDR2: SGHAT and FQNNGV. CDR3 DNA: TGTGCCAGCAGCTGGACTAGCGGGGGTCAAGAGACCCAGTACTTC. Translating it yields CASSWTSGGQETQYF. The entire variable domain, with the rest obtained from reference TRBV11-2 and TRBJ2-5, is as follows: EAGVAQSPRYKIIEKRQSVAFWCNPISGHATLYWYQQILGQGPKLLIQFQNNGVVDDSQLPKDRFSAERLKGVDSTLKIQPAKLEDSAVYLCASSWTSGGQETQYFGPGTRLLVL.

V gene TRBV7-2 combines with J gene TRBJ2-7; 10 positions agree with TRBD2. Germline V gives CDR1 SGHTA, CDR2 FQGNSA. This CDR3 contains 15 residues. The trim removed 5 bases at V and 2 bases at J, leaving 6 bases unmatched. CDR3 protein: CASSLQREGTYEQYF. CDR3 nucleotides: TGTGCCAGCAGCCTCCAGCGGGAGGGCACCTACGAGCAGTACTTC.

The V gene is TRBV5-6, the J gene TRBJ2-7, with 9 nucleotides matching TRBD1. The germline gives CDR1 SGHDT, CDR2 YYEEEE. CDR3 length: 15 residues. The ends lost 3 bases at V and 3 bases at J; junction bases unmatched: 7. CDR3 in DNA: TGTGCCAGCAGCTCGAATAGGGACAGGGACTACGAGCAGTACTTC. Encoded protein: CASSSNRDRDYEQYF.

The J gene is TRBJ1-5, the V gene TRBV7-9; D not certain. The CDR3 covers 13 residues. Trimming stripped 0 bases from V and 3 bases from J, with 3 bases between. Germline V CDR1 and CDR2: SEHNR, FQNEAQ (reference sequence). The CDR3 sequence is CASSLALNQPQHF. CDR3 nucleotide sequence: TGTGCCAGCAGCTTAGCCCTCAATCAGCCCCAGCATTTT.

The V gene is TRBV7-6, the J gene TRBJ1-4; D gene unclear. The V end was cut by 5 bases, the J end by 7 bases, with 17 bases between. The CDR3 contains 15 residues. Germline CDR1 is SGHVS and CDR2 is FNYEAQ. CDR3 DNA: TGTGCCAGCAGCCCAGGAGGGAAAGGAGTTGAAAAACTGTTTTTT. This codes for CASSPGGKGVEKLFF. Together with reference TRBV7-6 and TRBJ1-4, the CDR3 gives the full variable domain: GAGVSQSPRYKVTKRGQDVALRCDPISGHVSLYWYRQALGQGPEFLTYFNYEAQQDKSGLPNDRFSAERPEGSISTLTIQRTEQRDSAMYRCASSPGGKGVEKLFFGSGTQLSVL.

The V gene is TRBV29-1, the J gene TRBJ1-5, with 10 bases identical to TRBD1. Germline assignment: CDR1 SQVTM and CDR2 ANQGSEA. V lost 6 bases and J lost 6; bases outside the gene matches: 11. This CDR3 region has 15 residues. CDR3 sequence: CSVALTDRGGQPQHF. CDR3 sequence (DNA): TGCAGCGTCGCCCTGACGGACAGGGGGGGTCAGCCCCAGCATTTT.

This chain links TRBV14 with TRBJ1-5; the D is unclear. This CDR3 has 12 residues. V was trimmed by 1 base and J by 7 bases, leaving 5 bases between them. In germline, CDR1 is SGHDN, CDR2 FVKESK. CDR3 DNA: TGTGCCAGCAGCCAAGCAGGCCAGCCCCAGCATTTT. Encoded protein: CASSQAGQPQHF. Looking up the rest from reference TRBV14 and TRBJ1-5 gives the full variable domain: EAGVTQFPSHSVIEKGQTVTLRCDPISGHDNLYWYRRVMGKEIKFLLHFVKESKQDESGMPNNRFLAERTGGTYSTLKVQPAELEDSGVYFCASSQAGQPQHFGDGTRLSIL.